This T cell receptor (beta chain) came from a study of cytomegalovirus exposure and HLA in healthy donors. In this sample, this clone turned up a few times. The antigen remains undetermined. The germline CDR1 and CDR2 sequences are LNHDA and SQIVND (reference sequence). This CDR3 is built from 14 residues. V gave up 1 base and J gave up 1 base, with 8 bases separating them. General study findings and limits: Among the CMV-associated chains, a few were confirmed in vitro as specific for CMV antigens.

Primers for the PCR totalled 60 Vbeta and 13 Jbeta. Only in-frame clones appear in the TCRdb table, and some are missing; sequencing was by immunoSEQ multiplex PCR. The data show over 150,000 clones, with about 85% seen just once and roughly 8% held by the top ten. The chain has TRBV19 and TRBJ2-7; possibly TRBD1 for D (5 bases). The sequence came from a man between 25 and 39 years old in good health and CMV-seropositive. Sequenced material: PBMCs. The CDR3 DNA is TGTGCCAGTAGTATAGGAGGACAATCCTACGAGCAGTACTTC. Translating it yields CASSIGGQSYEQYF.